These T cell receptor beta chains were read from a single sample in a study of cytomegalovirus exposure and HLA in healthy donors. Sequenced by immunoSEQ multiplex PCR; TCRdb stores in-frame clones only, minus some. The data show roughly 180,000 clones, more than 65% seen once. Sequenced sample: PBMCs. The source is a male donor in good health and CMV-seronegative. Both conserved end residues are part of each CDR3. The D gene is left open where the match is weak. Only some rows state a clone size, as once, few, many or a class for expanded clones.

TRBJ2-7	TRBV19	TRBD1	NA	TGTGCCAGTAGGGACAGGGGATTCTCCGAGCAGTACTTC	CASRDRGFSEQYF
TRBJ2-7	TRBV5-6	TRBD2	NA	TGTGCCAGCAGCCTGGGACTAGCGGGGATCTACGAGCAGTACTTC	CASSLGLAGIYEQYF
TRBJ1-6	TRBV6-5	TRBD1	few	TGTGCCAGTTCGGACAGGGGCCCTTATAATTCACCCCTCCACTTT	CASSDRGPYNSPLHF
TRBJ1-2	TRBV28	TRBD1	NA	TGTGCCAGCAGTCCTGGTTGGCAGGGGGCCGATGGCTACACCTTC	CASSPGWQGADGYTF
TRBJ2-7	TRBV19	TRBD1	NA	TGTGCCAGTAGTCCCAGGACAGGTCCCTACGAGCAGTACTTC	CASSPRTGPYEQYF
TRBJ1-3	TRBV28	NA	NA	TGTGCCAGCAGCCCCCTCCCTGGAAACACCATATATTTT	CASSPLPGNTIYF
TRBJ2-1	TRBV5-1	NA	NA	TGCGCCAGCAGCTTGGCATATTCGGTTGATGAGCAGTTCTTC	CASSLAYSVDEQFF
TRBJ2-1	TRBV7-7	NA	NA	TGTGCCAGCAGCTTACTAGCGCCAAATGAGCAGTTCTTC	CASSLLAPNEQFF
TRBJ1-5	TRBV2	NA	NA	TGTGCCAGCAGTGTACAGAATATTAATCAGCCCCAGCATTTT	CASSVQNINQPQHF
TRBJ2-1	TRBV28	TRBD2	NA	TGTGCCACTCATAACGGCGGGGGACACAATGAGCAGTTCTTC	CATHNGGGHNEQFF
TRBJ2-3	TRBV1	NA	NA	TGCACCAGCAGCCAAGCGAAGGGGAAGGTGAGAGATACGCAGTATTTT	CTSSQAKGKVRDTQYF
TRBJ2-7	TRBV2	NA	NA	TGTGCCAGCAGTGAGTGGCACAGTACCTACGAGCAGTACTTC	CASSEWHSTYEQYF
TRBJ1-5	TRBV19	NA	NA	TGTGCCAGTAGTATATTCTTGCAGCCCCAGCATTTT	CASSIFLQPQHF
TRBJ1-2	TRBV27	TRBD1	NA	TGTGCCAGCAGTTTCTCAGGCCGGACAGGGGAACTCTATGGCTACACCTTC	CASSFSGRTGELYGYTF
TRBJ1-2	TRBV7-3	NA	NA	TGTGCCAGCAGCCTTGGGGCAGACCTATATGGCTACACCTTC	CASSLGADLYGYTF
TRBJ1-4	TRBV25-1	TRBD1	NA	TGTGCCAGCAGTGAGGGACAGGTGTGGGAAAAACTGTTTTTT	CASSEGQVWEKLFF
TRBJ2-7	TRBV19	NA	NA	TGTGCCAGTAGTATAGTTCCCAAAACGGCGGGTAGGTCCTACGAGCAGTACTTC	CASSIVPKTAGRSYEQYF
TRBJ1-2	TRBV5-4	TRBD1	NA	TGTGCCAGCAGCTGGACAGGGGCGTATGGCTACACCTTC	CASSWTGAYGYTF
TRBJ2-2	TRBV13	TRBD2	NA	TGTGCCAGCAGCCCCAGCCAGGGACTAGTTTGGCGGGAGCTGTTTTTT	CASSPSQGLVWRELFF
TRBJ1-5	TRBV5-1	TRBD1	NA	TGCGCCAGCAGCGCTGGGACAGGGGGTAATCAGCCCCAGCATTTT	CASSAGTGGNQPQHF
TRBJ2-5	TRBV6-5	NA	NA	TGTGCCAGCAGCCTAGCGTTGGAGGAGACCCAGTACTTC	CASSLALEETQYF
TRBJ2-3	TRBV14	NA	NA	TGTGCCAGCAGCCAAGGGGCGATCCTCAGCACAGATACGCAGTATTTT	CASSQGAILSTDTQYF
TRBJ2-7	TRBV5-1	TRBD2	NA	TGCGCCAGCAGCTTGGTGGCTAGCGGCTACGAGCAGTACTTC	CASSLVASGYEQYF
TRBJ2-7	TRBV7-9	TRBD1	NA	TGTGCCAGCAGCTTAGCCCAGGGGAGGGGACAGGGCAACGAGCAGTACTTC	CASSLAQGRGQGNEQYF
TRBJ1-5	TRBV19	NA	NA	TGTGCCAGTAGTATCAAGGGATGGGGCCATCAGCCCCAGCATTTT	CASSIKGWGHQPQHF
TRBJ1-5	TRBV6-1	TRBD1	NA	TGTGCCAGCAGTGAGGGGACAGGGCAGCCCCAGCATTTT	CASSEGTGQPQHF
TRBJ1-1	TRBV5-1	TRBD1	NA	TGCGCCAGCAGCTGGGGGCAGGGGGCTACTGAAGCTTTCTTT	CASSWGQGATEAFF
TRBJ2-2	TRBV5-1	TRBD2	NA	TGCGCCAGCAGCGCGCTAGCGGGGAACACCGGGGAGCTGTTTTTT	CASSALAGNTGELFF
TRBJ2-7	TRBV5-4	TRBD1	NA	TGTGCCAGCAGCTTGGAGCCGGGACAGGGACCGTACGAGCAGTACTTC	CASSLEPGQGPYEQYF
TRBJ1-1	TRBV2	TRBD1	NA	TGTGCCAGCAGTCAAGCCGGGACAGCAAACACTGAAGCTTTCTTT	CASSQAGTANTEAFF
TRBJ2-2	TRBV5-1	TRBD1	few	TGCGCCAGCAGCGGGGGCAGGGGGACCGGGGAGCTGTTTTTT	CASSGGRGTGELFF
TRBJ1-6	TRBV6-5	NA	NA	TGTGCCAGCAGTTACAGTGGGCTTAATTCACCCCTCCACTTT	CASSYSGLNSPLHF
TRBJ2-6	TRBV28	TRBD2	NA	TGTGCCAGCCGCGGCGGGGGATCGGGCGGGGCCAACGTCCTGACTTTC	CASRGGGSGGANVLTF
TRBJ2-1	TRBV9	TRBD1	NA	TGTGCCAGCAGCACCCGGACCGGGACAGGGTCCAATGAGCAGTTCTTC	CASSTRTGTGSNEQFF
TRBJ2-7	TRBV6-5	NA	few	TGTGCCAGCAGTTACCCCGGGACTTACGAGCAGTACTTC	CASSYPGTYEQYF
TRBJ1-2	TRBV27	TRBD1	NA	TGTGCCAGCAGCTTAACCGGGACAGGGGCCTATGGCTACACCTTC	CASSLTGTGAYGYTF
TRBJ2-7	TRBV5-5	NA	few	TGTGCCAGCAGGTCGGCAGGGTCCTCCTACGAGCAGTACTTC	CASRSAGSSYEQYF
TRBJ1-2	TRBV6-5	NA	NA	TGTGCCACTATGGACATGCCATATGGCTACACCTTC	CATMDMPYGYTF
TRBJ2-7	TRBV6-5	TRBD2	NA	TGTGCCAGCAGTTCACTAGCGGGAAATATCTACGAGCAGTACTTC	CASSSLAGNIYEQYF
TRBJ2-1	TRBV19	TRBD1	NA	TGTGCCAGTAGTCCGGGGACAGGGAGCGATGAGCAGTTCTTC	CASSPGTGSDEQFF
TRBJ2-2	TRBV6-6	NA	NA	TGTGCCAGCATTCGGGGTCTCAGCGGGGAGCTGTTTTTT	CASIRGLSGELFF
TRBJ2-3	TRBV5-1	TRBD2	NA	TGCGCCAGCAGCGGCGAGGGAGGGTCAGATACGCAGTATTTT	CASSGEGGSDTQYF
TRBJ1-1	TRBV18	NA	few	TGTGCCAGCTCACCACCGGCATTCTACACTGAAGCTTTCTTT	CASSPPAFYTEAFF
TRBJ1-2	TRBV19	NA	NA	TGTGCCAGTAGTTTCCAGGCTAACTATGGCTACACCTTC	CASSFQANYGYTF
TRBJ1-2	TRBV7-2	NA	NA	TGTGCCAGCAGCCACTACGGGGCAGGGGACTATGGCTACACCTTC	CASSHYGAGDYGYTF
TRBJ2-2	TRBV4-1	TRBD2	NA	TGCGCCAGCGCCGGGACTAGCGGCTACACCGGGGAGCTGTTTTTT	CASAGTSGYTGELFF
TRBJ1-2	TRBV27	TRBD1	NA	TGTGCCAGCAGTGTGACAGGGTTCGACTATGGCTACACCTTC	CASSVTGFDYGYTF
TRBJ2-3	TRBV19	NA	NA	TGTGCCAGTAGGCCCAGGTGGGGGACGGGAGGCACAGATACGCAGTATTTT	CASRPRWGTGGTDTQYF
TRBJ2-3	TRBV7-9	TRBD2	NA	TGTGCCAGCAGCCGAGTTGCGGGACTAATTGCAGATACGCAGTATTTT	CASSRVAGLIADTQYF
TRBJ1-4	TRBV5-8	NA	NA	TGTGCCAGCAGCCCACAGGGACGAACTAATGAAAAACTGTTTTTT	CASSPQGRTNEKLFF
TRBJ2-1	TRBV5-1	NA	NA	TGCGCCAGCAGCTTGGGAGGGATCTCCTACAATGAGCAGTTCTTC	CASSLGGISYNEQFF
TRBJ2-5	TRBV9	TRBD1	few	TGTGCCAGCAGCCCAGGGACAGCGACTCAAGAGACCCAGTACTTC	CASSPGTATQETQYF